The rows below give T cell receptor beta chains drawn from one sample of a study of radiotherapy plus CTLA-4 blockade in lung cancer. TCRdb's table, derived via immunoSEQ multiplex PCR, lists solely in-frame clones and lacks some. The sample has approximately 28,000 clones, under 80% seen once; the top ten hold approximately 8.3%. The sequencing used peripheral blood, collected from a patient treated with radiotherapy plus ipilimumab. Source of these receptors: a human donor with non-small cell lung cancer who had stable disease on radiotherapy plus ipilimumab. The CDR3 runs from the conserved cysteine through the conserved F or W. D genes are given only for firm matches. For some rows the clone size is stated as once, few or many, or as a class when expanded; others skip it.

j_call	d_call	v_call	clone_size	cdr3_length	cdr3_nt	cdr3_aa
TRBJ1-1	NA	TRBV19	NA	17	TGTGCCAGTAGTATTTCCCGGGACGCTGACTTTCACACTGAAGCTTTCTTT	CASSISRDADFHTEAFF
TRBJ1-1	NA	TRBV30	NA	14	TGTGCCTGGAGCGCGGCTACGGGGGGGACTGAAGCTTTCTTT	CAWSAATGGTEAFF
TRBJ2-3	NA	TRBV7-2	few	15	TGTGCCAGCAGCTTAAGAGCGTCTAGCACAGATACGCAGTATTTT	CASSLRASSTDTQYF
TRBJ1-5	NA	TRBV6-1	NA	13	TGTGCCAGCAGTGTACAGGAGAATCAGCCCCAGCATTTT	CASSVQENQPQHF
TRBJ1-3	NA	TRBV5-1	NA	16	TGCGCCAGCAGCTTCACCTTAGGGACTGCTGGAAACACCATATATTTT	CASSFTLGTAGNTIYF
TRBJ2-7	NA	TRBV7-2	few	15	TGTGCCAGCAGCCAACGGGACAAAGGTCTTGGGGAGCAGTACTTC	CASSQRDKGLGEQYF
TRBJ1-1	NA	TRBV4-1	once	13	TGCGCCAGCAGCCAAAGAGTGAACACTGAAGCTTTCTTT	CASSQRVNTEAFF
TRBJ1-1	NA	TRBV7-8	NA	15	TGTGCCAGCAGCTTAGCGCAGGTCCGAGCAATAGAAGCTTTCTTT	CASSLAQVRAIEAFF
TRBJ1-5	TRBD1	TRBV19	NA	16	TGTGCCAGTAGCCCCGGGACAGTTGGCAGCAATCAGCCCCAGCATTTT	CASSPGTVGSNQPQHF
TRBJ1-2	TRBD1	TRBV4-3	NA	17	TGCGCCAGCAGCCAATGGACAGGGGAGAGAACTAACTATGGCTACACCTTC	CASSQWTGERTNYGYTF
TRBJ2-2	TRBD1	TRBV6-1	NA	14	TGTGCCAGCATGACAGGGACGAACACCGGGGAGCTGTTTTTT	CASMTGTNTGELFF
TRBJ1-6	NA	TRBV7-9	NA	15	TGTGCCAGCAGCTTAGCGGAGGGTTTAATTTCACCCCTCCACTTT	CASSLAEGLISPLHF
TRBJ2-5	TRBD1	TRBV5-1	NA	14	TGCGCCAGCAGCTTGCGGACAGGGAAAGAGACCCAGTACTTC	CASSLRTGKETQYF
TRBJ1-1	NA	TRBV7-2	NA	14	TGTGCCAGCAGCTTAGGTGGTTCCAGGACTGAAGCTTTCTTT	CASSLGGSRTEAFF
TRBJ2-7	TRBD2	TRBV6-1	NA	15	TGTGCCAGCAGTGAAGGAAGCGGGGGGGCTTACGAGCAGTACTTC	CASSEGSGGAYEQYF
TRBJ1-1	NA	TRBV15	NA	13	TGTGCCACCAGCAGGGGGAGGGTAGGAGAAGCTTTCTTT	CATSRGRVGEAFF
TRBJ2-3	NA	TRBV5-1	NA	16	TGCGCCAGCAGCTTGGCCGGGGCAGGATACACAGATACGCAGTATTTT	CASSLAGAGYTDTQYF
TRBJ2-5	NA	TRBV7-9	few	17	TGTGCCAGCAGCTTAGGCCAGGGGGGTACTTCCGGCGAGACCCAGTACTTC	CASSLGQGGTSGETQYF
TRBJ1-2	TRBD1	TRBV7-9	NA	15	TGTGCCAGCAGCTACGGACAGGGAACTAACTATGGCTACACCTTC	CASSYGQGTNYGYTF
TRBJ1-5	NA	TRBV4-2	NA	15	TGTGCCAGCAGCCAAGATTTGTCCTCAAAGGGGCCCCAGCATTTT	CASSQDLSSKGPQHF
TRBJ1-2	NA	TRBV6-5	NA	12	TGTGCCAGCAGGACAAGAAACTATGGCTACACCTTC	CASRTRNYGYTF
TRBJ1-2	NA	TRBV30	NA	15	TGTGCCTGGAGTCCCGACCCGCCGGGGGCCTATGGCTACACCTTC	CAWSPDPPGAYGYTF
TRBJ2-1	NA	TRBV7-2	NA	13	TGTGCCAGCAGCTCCCGCCCAGGGTCTGAGCAGTTCTTC	CASSSRPGSEQFF
TRBJ1-5	NA	TRBV7-3	NA	15	TGTGCCAGCAGCTTAACCGGGGGAATCAATCAGCCCCAGCATTTT	CASSLTGGINQPQHF
TRBJ1-2	NA	TRBV10-1	NA	13	TGCGCCAGCAGTGAGTCGGGAGGAAGAGGCTACACCTTC	CASSESGGRGYTF
TRBJ1-1	NA	TRBV4-1	NA	14	TGCGCCAGCAGCCAAGGTCCACAGGGAATTGAAGCTTTCTTT	CASSQGPQGIEAFF
TRBJ2-5	NA	TRBV7-9	NA	13	TGTGCCAGCAGCTCCGGGATAGCAGAGACCCAGTACTTC	CASSSGIAETQYF
TRBJ2-2	NA	TRBV5-1	NA	13	TGCGCCAGCAGCTTGGCTGCCACCGGGGAGCTGTTTTTT	CASSLAATGELFF
TRBJ1-2	TRBD1	TRBV28	NA	14	TGTGCCAGCAGCGCACGGGGACAGCTCTATGGCTACACCTTC	CASSARGQLYGYTF
TRBJ2-6	NA	TRBV6-5	NA	16	TGTGCCAGCAGTTACGGGTTCTCTACTGGGGCCAACGTCCTGACTTTC	CASSYGFSTGANVLTF
TRBJ2-1	TRBD1	TRBV5-8	NA	15	TGTGCCAGCAGCTTAGGACAGGCCTCCTACAATGAGCAGTTCTTC	CASSLGQASYNEQFF
TRBJ2-2	NA	TRBV5-4	NA	14	TGTGCCAGCAGCTTGGCCTTAGTAACCGGGGAGCTGTTTTTT	CASSLALVTGELFF
TRBJ2-3	TRBD2	TRBV7-7	NA	15	TGTGCCAGCAGCTTAACGGGGGGTATCACAGATACGCAGTATTTT	CASSLTGGITDTQYF
TRBJ2-3	NA	TRBV10-1	NA	14	TGCGCCAGCTCTCCCGGGACTGCGCGCGGTACGCAGTATTTT	CASSPGTARGTQYF
TRBJ1-1	NA	TRBV2	NA	14	TGTGCCAGCAGCTTAGAACGTGTGAACACTGAAGCTTTCTTT	CASSLERVNTEAFF
TRBJ2-1	TRBD1	TRBV27	NA	15	TGTGCCAGCAGTCCTTGGACAGGGTGGGATAGGGAGCAGTTCTTC	CASSPWTGWDREQFF
TRBJ1-5	NA	TRBV6-5	NA	13	TGTGCCAGCAGTTACTCGTTCAGCAAGCCCCAGCATTTT	CASSYSFSKPQHF
TRBJ2-7	TRBD1	TRBV5-1	NA	15	TGCGCCAGCAGCTGGGGGACAGGAGATTACTACGAGCAGTACTTC	CASSWGTGDYYEQYF
TRBJ2-5	NA	TRBV5-6	NA	15	TGTGCCAGCAGCTTGCCCCAAACGGGGAGGGAGACCCAGTACTTC	CASSLPQTGRETQYF
TRBJ2-1	NA	TRBV6-6	NA	13	TGTGCCAGCCGCCGAAATCAGCGGAATGAGCAGTTCTTC	CASRRNQRNEQFF
TRBJ1-2	TRBD1	TRBV6-6	NA	16	TGTGCCAGCAGGACCTCGACAGGGAGGGTCTGGGAGGGCTACACCTTC	CASRTSTGRVWEGYTF
TRBJ2-6	NA	TRBV11-2	once	17	TGTGCCAGCAGCTTAAGGCAGGGGATCTCTGGGGCCAACGTCCTGACTTTC	CASSLRQGISGANVLTF
TRBJ2-3	TRBD2	TRBV6-5	NA	16	TGTGCCAGCAGTTACGGGACCCTAGCGGGGGGCGGTACGCAGTATTTT	CASSYGTLAGGGTQYF
TRBJ2-1	NA	TRBV9	NA	15	TGTGCCAGCAGCCTACAGGGTGGGGGTTTCAATGAGCAGTTCTTC	CASSLQGGGFNEQFF
TRBJ2-1	NA	TRBV28	NA	13	TGTGCCAGCAGCTACGCTAGTGATAATGAGCAGTTCTTC	CASSYASDNEQFF
TRBJ1-2	NA	TRBV6-1	NA	12	TGTGCCAGCAGCCACAGTTCCTATGGCTACACCTTC	CASSHSSYGYTF
TRBJ1-1	NA	TRBV5-8	NA	15	TGTGCCAGCAGCCGGCGGAGGGGGGTGAACACTGAAGCTTTCTTT	CASSRRRGVNTEAFF
TRBJ2-3	NA	TRBV2	few	13	TGTGCCACCGGGACTGTGGGCACAGATACGCAGTATTTT	CATGTVGTDTQYF
TRBJ2-1	TRBD2	TRBV6-6	few	14	TGTGCCAGCAGATACGGGACTAGGCGGAATGAGCAGTTCTTC	CASRYGTRRNEQFF
TRBJ2-2	NA	TRBV5-7	NA	16	TGTGCCAGCAGCTTGGAGGGGCACATAAACACCGGGGAGCTGTTTTTT	CASSLEGHINTGELFF
TRBJ1-6	TRBD1	TRBV9	NA	17	TGTGCCAGCAGCGTAGTACCAGGGGGGGCGCAGAAATCACCCCTCCACTTT	CASSVVPGGAQKSPLHF
TRBJ1-2	NA	TRBV27	few	15	TGTGCCAGCAGTTTAACCCCGCAGGGAGGTATAGGCTACACCTTC	CASSLTPQGGIGYTF
TRBJ1-2	TRBD1	TRBV10-3	few	12	TGTGCCATCAGGGGACAGGGATATGGCTACACCTTC	CAIRGQGYGYTF
TRBJ1-3	NA	TRBV29-1	NA	12	TGCAGCGTTACAGGGTCTGGAAACACCATATATTTT	CSVTGSGNTIYF